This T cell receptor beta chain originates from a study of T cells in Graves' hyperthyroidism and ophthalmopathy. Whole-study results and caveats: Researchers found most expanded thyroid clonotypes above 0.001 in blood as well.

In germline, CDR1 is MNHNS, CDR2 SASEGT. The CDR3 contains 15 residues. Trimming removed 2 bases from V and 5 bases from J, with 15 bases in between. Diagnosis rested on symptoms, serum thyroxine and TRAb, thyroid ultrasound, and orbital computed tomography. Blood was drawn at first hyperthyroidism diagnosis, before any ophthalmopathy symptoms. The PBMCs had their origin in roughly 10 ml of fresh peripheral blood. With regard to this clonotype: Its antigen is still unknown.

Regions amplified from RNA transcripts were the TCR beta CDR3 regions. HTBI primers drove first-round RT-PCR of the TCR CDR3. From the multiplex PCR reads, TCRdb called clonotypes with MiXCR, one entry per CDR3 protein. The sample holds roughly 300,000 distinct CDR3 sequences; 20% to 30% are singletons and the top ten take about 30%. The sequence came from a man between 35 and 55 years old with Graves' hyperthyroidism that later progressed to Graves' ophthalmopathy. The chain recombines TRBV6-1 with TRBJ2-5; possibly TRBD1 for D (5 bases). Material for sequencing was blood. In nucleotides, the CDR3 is TGTGCCAGCAGTGAAACCCACGACAGAGCGGAGACCCAGTACTTC. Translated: CASSETHDRAETQYF.